This TCR beta chain emerged from a study of blood T cells in healthy people across ages. A J-beta primer mix and a sample-barcoded 5' primer were used in a second PCR of roughly 7 to 12 cycles. A 12-random-nucleotide template-switch adaptor tagged each cDNA molecule. Via MiXCR, TCRdb re-called the 5' RACE reads, giving one row per CDR3 protein. The profile shows about 1.7 million distinct CDR3 sequences, 25% to 30% of them singletons. Germline CDR1 reads ENHRY; CDR2 reads SYGVKD. This CDR3 region has 12 residues. V was shortened by 2 bases and J by 11 bases, with 10 bases between the two germline ends. Study results and limitations: Age showed a roughly linear inverse relationship with TCR beta diversity per million T cells.

Donors were systemically healthy Caucasian individuals from Russia aged about 6 to 90 years. Concerning this clonotype itself: Its antigen is unknown.

V is TRBV10-3 and J is TRBJ2-1; maybe TRBD2 (5 bases). Sequencing used blood. The clonotype comes from a woman aged 25 to 45 in good health. CDR3 protein: CAISETRVQQFF. In nucleotides, the CDR3 is TGTGCCATCAGTGAGACTAGGGTACAGCAGTTCTTC.